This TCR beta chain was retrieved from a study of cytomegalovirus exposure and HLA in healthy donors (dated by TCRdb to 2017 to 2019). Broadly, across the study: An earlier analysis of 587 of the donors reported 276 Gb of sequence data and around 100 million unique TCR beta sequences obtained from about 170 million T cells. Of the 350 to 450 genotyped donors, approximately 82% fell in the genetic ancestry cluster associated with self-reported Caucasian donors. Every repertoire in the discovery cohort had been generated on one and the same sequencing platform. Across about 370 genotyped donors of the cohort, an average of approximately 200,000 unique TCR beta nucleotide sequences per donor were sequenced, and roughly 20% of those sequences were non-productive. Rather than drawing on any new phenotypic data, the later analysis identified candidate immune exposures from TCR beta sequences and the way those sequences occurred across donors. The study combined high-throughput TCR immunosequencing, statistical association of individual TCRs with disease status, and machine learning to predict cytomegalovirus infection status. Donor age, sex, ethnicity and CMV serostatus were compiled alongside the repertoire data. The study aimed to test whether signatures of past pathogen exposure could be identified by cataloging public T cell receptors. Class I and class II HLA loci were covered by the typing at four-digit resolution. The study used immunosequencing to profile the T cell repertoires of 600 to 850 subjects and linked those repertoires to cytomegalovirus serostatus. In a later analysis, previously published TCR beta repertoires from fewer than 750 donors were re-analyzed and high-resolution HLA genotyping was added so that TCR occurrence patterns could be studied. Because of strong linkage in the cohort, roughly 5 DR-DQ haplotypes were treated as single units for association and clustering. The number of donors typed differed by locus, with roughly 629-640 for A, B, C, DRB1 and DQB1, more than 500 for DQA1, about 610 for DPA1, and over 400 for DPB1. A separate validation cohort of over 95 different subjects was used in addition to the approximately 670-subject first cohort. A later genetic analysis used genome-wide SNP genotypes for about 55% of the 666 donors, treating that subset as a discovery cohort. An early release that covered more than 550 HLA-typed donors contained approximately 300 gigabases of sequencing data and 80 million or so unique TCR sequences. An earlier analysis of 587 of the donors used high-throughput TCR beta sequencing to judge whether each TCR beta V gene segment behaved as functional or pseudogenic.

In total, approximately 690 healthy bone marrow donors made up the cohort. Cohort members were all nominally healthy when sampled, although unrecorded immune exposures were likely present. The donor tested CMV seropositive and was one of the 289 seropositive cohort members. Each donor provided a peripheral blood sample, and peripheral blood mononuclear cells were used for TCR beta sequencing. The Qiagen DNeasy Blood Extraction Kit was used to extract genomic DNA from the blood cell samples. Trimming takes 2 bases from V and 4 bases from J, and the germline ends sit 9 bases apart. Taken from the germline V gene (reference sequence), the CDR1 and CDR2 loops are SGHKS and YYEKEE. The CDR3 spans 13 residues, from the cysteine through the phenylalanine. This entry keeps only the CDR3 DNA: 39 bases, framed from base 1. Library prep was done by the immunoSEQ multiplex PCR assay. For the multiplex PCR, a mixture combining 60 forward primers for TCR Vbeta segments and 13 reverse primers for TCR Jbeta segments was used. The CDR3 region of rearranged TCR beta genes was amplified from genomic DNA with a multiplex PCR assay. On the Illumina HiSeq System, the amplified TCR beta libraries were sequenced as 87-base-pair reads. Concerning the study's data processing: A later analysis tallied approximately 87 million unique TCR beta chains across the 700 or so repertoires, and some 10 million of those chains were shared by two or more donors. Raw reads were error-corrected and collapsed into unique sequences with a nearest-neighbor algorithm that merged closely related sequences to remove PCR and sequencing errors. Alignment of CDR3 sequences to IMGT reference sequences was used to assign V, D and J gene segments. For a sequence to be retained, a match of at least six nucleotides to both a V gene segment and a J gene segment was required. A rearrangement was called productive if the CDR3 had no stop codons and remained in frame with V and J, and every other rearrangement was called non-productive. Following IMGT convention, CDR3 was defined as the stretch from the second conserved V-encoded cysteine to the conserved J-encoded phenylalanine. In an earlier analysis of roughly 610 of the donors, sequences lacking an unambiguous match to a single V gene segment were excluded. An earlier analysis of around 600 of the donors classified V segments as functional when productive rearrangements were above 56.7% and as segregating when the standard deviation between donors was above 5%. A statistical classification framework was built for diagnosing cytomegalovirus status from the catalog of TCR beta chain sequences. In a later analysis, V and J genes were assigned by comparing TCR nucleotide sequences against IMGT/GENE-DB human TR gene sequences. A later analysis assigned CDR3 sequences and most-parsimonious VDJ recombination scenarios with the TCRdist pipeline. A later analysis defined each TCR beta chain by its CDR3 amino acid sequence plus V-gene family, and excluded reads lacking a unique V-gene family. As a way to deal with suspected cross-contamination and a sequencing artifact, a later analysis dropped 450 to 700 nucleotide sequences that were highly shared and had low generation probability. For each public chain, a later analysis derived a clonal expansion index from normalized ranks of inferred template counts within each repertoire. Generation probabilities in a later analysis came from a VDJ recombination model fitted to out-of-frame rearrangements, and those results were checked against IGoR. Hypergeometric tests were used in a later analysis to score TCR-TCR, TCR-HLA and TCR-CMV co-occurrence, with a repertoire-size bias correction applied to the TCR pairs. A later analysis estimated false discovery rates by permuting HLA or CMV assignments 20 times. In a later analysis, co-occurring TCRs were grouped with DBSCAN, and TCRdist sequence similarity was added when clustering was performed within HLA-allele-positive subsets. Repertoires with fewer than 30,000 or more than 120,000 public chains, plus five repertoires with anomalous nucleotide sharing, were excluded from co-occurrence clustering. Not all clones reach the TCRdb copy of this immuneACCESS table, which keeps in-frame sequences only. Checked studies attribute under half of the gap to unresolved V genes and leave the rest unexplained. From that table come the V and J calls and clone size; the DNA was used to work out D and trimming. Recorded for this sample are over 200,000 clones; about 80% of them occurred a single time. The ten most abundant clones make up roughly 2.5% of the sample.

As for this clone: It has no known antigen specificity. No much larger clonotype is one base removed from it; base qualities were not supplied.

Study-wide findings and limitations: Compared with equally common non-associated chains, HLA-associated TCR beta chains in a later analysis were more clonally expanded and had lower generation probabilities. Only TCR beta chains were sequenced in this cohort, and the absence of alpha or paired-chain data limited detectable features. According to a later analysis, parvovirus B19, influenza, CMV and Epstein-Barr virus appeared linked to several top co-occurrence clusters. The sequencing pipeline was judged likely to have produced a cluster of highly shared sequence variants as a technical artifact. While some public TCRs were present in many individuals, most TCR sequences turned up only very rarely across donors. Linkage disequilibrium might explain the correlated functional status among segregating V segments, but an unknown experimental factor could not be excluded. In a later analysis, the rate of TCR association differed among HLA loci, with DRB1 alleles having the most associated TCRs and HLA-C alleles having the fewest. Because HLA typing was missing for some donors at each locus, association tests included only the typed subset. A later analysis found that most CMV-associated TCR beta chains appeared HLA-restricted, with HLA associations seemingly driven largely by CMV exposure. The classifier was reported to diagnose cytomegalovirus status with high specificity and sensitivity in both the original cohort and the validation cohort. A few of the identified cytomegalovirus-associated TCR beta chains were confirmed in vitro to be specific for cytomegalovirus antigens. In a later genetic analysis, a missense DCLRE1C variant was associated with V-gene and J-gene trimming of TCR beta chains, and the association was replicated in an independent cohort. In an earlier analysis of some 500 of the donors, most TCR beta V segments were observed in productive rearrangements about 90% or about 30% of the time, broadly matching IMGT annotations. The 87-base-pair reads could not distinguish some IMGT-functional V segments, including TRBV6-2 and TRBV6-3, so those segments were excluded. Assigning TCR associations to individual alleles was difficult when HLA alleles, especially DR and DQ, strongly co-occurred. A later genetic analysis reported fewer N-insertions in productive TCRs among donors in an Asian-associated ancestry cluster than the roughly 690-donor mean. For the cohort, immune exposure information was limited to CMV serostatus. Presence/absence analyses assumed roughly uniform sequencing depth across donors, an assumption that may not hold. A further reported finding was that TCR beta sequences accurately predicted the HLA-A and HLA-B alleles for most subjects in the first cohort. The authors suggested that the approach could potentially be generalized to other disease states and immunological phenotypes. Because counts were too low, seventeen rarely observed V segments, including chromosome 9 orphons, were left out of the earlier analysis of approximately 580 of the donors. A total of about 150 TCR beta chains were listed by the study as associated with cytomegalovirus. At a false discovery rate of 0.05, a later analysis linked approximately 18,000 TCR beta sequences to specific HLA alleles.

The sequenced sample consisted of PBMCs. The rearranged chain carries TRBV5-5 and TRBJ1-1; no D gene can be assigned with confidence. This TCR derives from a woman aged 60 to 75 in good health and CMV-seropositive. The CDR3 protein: CASSFAEGTEAFF. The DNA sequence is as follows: TGTGCCAGCAGCTTCGCGGAGGGCACTGAAGCTTTCTTT.